This T cell receptor beta chain was sequenced during a study of molecular identifiers for immune sequencing clone quantification. This clonotype was seen only a few times. V shed 3 bases and J shed 3 bases, with 14 bases lying between them. Germline CDR1 is SGHAT and CDR2 is FQNNGV. The CDR3 runs to 15 residues. Via MiXCR, TCRdb re-called the PCR reads, giving one row per CDR3 protein. The repertoire includes hundreds of thousands of distinct CDR3 sequences, 25% of them detected once, and 0.78% sits in the top ten. This sequence was found in a human donor in good health. Some libraries in this study had Jurkat cell RNA spiked in. This chain connects TRBV11-2 to TRBJ1-2; D remains ambiguous. Specimen: naive CD8+ T cells from blood, with Jurkat cell RNA spiked in. The subset was: FACS-sorted CD8+CD4-CCR7+CD45RA+ naive T cells. The CDR3 sequence is CASSLSLGTDYGYTF. The CDR3 DNA follows: TGTGCCAGCAGCTTGAGCCTAGGTACGGACTATGGCTACACCTTC.